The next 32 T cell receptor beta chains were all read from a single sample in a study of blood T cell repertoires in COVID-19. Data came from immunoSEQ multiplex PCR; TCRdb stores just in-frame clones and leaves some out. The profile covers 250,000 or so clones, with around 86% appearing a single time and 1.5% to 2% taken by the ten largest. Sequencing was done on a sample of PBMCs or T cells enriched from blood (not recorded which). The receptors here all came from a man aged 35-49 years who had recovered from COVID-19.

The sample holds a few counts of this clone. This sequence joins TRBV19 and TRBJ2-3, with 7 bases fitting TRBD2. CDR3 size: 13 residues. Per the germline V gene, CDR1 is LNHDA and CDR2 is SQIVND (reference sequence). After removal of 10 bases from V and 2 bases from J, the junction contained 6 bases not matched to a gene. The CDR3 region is CATGLGDTDTQYF. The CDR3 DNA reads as TGTGCCACCGGACTAGGCGACACAGATACGCAGTATTTT. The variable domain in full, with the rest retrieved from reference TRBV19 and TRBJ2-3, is DGGITQSPKYLFRKEGQNVTLSCEQNLNHDAMYWYRQDPGQGLRLIYYSQIVNDFQKGDIAEGYSVSREKKESFPLTVTSAQKNPTAFYLCATGLGDTDTQYFGPGTRLTVL.

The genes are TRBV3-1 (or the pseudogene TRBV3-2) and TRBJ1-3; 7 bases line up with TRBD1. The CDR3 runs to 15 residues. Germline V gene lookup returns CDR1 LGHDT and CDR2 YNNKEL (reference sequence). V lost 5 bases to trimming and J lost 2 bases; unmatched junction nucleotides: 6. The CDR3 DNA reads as TGTGCCAGCAGCGGGGGGACAGTTCCTGGAAACACCATATATTTT. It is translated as CASSGGTVPGNTIYF.

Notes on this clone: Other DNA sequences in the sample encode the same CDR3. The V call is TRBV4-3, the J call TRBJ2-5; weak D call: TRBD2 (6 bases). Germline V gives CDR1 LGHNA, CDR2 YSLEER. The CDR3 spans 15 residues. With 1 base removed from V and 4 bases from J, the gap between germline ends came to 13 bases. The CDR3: CASSQVAGSGETQYF. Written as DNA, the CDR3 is TGCGCCAGCAGCCAAGTTGCGGGGTCGGGAGAGACCCAGTACTTC.

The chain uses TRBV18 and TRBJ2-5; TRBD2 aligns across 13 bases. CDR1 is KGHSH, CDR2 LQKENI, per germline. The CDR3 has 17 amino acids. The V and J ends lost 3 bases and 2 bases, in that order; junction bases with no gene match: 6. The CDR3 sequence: CASSPRLAGGVQETQYF. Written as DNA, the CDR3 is TGTGCCAGCTCACCTAGACTAGCGGGAGGCGTACAAGAGACCCAGTACTTC.

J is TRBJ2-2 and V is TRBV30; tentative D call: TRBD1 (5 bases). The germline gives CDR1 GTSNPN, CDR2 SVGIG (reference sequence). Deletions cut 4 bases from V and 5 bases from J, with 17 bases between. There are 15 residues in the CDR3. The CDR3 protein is CAWTPIGQGTGELFF. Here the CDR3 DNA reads TGTGCCTGGACTCCCATCGGGCAGGGAACCGGGGAGCTGTTTTTT.

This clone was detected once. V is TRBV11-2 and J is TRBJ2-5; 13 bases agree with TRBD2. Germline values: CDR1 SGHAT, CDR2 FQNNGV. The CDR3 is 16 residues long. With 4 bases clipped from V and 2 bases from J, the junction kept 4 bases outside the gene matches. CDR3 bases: TGTGCCAGCAGCTCGGGACTAGCGGGACTTCAAGAGACCCAGTACTTC. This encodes CASSSGLAGLQETQYF.

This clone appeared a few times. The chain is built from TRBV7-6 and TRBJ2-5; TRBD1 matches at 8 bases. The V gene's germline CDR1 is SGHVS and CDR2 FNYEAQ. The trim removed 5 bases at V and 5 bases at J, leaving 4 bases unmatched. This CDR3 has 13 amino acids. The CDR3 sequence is CASSPQGVETQYF. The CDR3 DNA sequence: TGTGCCAGCAGCCCACAGGGGGTTGAGACCCAGTACTTC.

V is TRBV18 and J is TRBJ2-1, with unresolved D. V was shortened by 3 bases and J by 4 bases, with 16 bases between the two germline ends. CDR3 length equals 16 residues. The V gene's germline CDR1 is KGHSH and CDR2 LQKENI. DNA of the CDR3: TGTGCCAGCTCACCTCAGTCGCAGGCCCAATACAATGAGCAGTTCTTC. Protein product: CASSPQSQAQYNEQFF.

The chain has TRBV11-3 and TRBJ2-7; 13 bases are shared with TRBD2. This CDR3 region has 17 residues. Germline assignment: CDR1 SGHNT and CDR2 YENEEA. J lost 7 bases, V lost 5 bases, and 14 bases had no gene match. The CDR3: CASSRAGTSGTPVEQYF. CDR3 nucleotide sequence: TGTGCCAGCAGCCGCGCTGGGACTAGCGGGACCCCAGTGGAGCAGTACTTC.

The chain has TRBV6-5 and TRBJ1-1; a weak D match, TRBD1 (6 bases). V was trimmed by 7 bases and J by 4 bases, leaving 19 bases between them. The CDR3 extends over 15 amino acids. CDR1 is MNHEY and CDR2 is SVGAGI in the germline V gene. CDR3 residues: CASTEPGARGTEAFF. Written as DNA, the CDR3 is TGTGCCAGCACCGAGCCAGGGGCGAGGGGCACTGAAGCTTTCTTT.

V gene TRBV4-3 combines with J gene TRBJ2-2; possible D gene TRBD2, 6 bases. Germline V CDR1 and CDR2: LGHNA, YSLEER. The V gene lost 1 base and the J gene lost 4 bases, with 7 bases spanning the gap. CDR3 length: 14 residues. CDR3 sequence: CASSQVAATGELFF. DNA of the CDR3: TGCGCCAGCAGCCAAGTAGCGGCCACCGGGGAGCTGTTTTTT.

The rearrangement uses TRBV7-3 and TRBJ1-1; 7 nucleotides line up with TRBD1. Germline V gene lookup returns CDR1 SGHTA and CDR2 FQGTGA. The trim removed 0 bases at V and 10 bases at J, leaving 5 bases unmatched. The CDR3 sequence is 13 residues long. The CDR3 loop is CASSLTTGNGAFF. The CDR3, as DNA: TGTGCCAGCAGCTTAACGACAGGGAACGGAGCTTTCTTT.

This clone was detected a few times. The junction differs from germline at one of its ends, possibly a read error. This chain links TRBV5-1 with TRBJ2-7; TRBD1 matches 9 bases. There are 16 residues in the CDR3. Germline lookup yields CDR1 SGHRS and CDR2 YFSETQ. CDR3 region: CASSLSWGQGSSEQYF. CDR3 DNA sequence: TGCGCCAGCAGCTTGTCCTGGGGACAGGGTTCCTCCGAGCAGTACTTC.

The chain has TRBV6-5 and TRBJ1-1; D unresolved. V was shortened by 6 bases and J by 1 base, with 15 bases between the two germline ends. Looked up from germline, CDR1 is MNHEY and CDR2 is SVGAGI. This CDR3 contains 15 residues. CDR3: CASRRTGRGNTEAFF. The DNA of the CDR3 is TGTGCCAGCAGGAGGACCGGACGGGGGAACACTGAAGCTTTCTTT.

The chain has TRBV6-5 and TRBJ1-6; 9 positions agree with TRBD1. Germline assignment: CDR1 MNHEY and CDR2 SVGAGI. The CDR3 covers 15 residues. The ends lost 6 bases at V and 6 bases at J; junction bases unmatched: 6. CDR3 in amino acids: CASRGQGPRNSPLHF. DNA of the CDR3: TGTGCCAGCAGGGGACAGGGACCTCGTAATTCACCCCTCCACTTT.

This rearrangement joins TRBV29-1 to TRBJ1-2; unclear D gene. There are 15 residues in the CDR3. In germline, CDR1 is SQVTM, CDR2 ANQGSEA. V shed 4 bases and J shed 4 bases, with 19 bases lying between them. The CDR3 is CSVVRSAARGYGYTF. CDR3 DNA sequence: TGCAGCGTTGTCCGGAGCGCGGCCCGCGGCTATGGCTACACCTTC.

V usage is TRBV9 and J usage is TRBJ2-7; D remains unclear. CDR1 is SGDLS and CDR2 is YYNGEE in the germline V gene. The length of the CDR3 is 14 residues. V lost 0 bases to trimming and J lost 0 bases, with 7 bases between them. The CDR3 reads CASSVELDSYEQYF. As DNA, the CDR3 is TGTGCCAGCAGCGTAGAGCTCGACTCCTACGAGCAGTACTTC. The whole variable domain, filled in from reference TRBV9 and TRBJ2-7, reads DSGVTQTPKHLITATGQRVTLRCSPRSGDLSVYWYQQSLDQGLQFLIQYYNGEERAKGNILERFSAQQFPDLHSELNLSSLELGDSALYFCASSVELDSYEQYFGPGTRLTVT.

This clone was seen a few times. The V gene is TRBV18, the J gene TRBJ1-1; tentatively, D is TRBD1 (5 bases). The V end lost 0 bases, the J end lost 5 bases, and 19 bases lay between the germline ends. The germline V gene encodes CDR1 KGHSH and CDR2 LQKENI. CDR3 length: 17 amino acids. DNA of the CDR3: TGTGCCAGCTCACCACCGGTATCTGGGGTGGAGGGGACTGAAGCTTTCTTT. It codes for CASSPPVSGVEGTEAFF.

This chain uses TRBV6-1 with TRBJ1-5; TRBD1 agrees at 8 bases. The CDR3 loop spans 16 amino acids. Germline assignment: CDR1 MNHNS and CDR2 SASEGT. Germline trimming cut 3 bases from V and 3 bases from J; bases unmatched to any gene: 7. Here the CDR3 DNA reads TGTGCCAGCAGTGAGGTAGACAGGGGCCACAATCAGCCCCAGCATTTT. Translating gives CASSEVDRGHNQPQHF.

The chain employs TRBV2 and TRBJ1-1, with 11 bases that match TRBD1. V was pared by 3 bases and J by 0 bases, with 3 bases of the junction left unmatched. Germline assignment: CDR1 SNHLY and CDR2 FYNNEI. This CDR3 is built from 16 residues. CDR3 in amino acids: CASSDGQGAMNTEAFF. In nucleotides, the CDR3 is TGTGCCAGCAGTGACGGACAGGGGGCTATGAACACTGAAGCTTTCTTT.

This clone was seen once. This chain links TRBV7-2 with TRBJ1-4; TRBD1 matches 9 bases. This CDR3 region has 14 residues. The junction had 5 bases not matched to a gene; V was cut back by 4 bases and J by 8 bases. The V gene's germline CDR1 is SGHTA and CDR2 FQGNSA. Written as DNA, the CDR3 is TGTGCCAGCAGCTCCGGGACAGGGCGGGAAAAACTGTTTTTT. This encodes CASSSGTGREKLFF.

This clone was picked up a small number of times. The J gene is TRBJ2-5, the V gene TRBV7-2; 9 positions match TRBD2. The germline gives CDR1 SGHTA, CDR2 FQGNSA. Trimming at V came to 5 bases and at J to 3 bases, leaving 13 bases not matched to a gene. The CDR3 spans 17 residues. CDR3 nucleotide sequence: TGTGCCAGCAGCCTAAATCCCGCGGGGGGGATAAAAGAGACCCAGTACTTC. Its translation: CASSLNPAGGIKETQYF.

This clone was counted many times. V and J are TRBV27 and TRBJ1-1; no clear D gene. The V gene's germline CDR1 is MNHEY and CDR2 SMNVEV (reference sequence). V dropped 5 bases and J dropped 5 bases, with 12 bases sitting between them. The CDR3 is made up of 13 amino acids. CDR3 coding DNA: TGTGCCAGCAGTAGCTACAGAGAGACTGAAGCTTTCTTT. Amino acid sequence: CASSSYRETEAFF.

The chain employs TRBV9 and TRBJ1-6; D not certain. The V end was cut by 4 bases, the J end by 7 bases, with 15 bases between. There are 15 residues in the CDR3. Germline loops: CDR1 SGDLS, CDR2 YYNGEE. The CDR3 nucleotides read TGTGCCAGCAGCTCGAAGGGTCCGGGGAATTCACCCCTCCACTTT. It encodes CASSSKGPGNSPLHF. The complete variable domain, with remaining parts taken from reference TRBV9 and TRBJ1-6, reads DSGVTQTPKHLITATGQRVTLRCSPRSGDLSVYWYQQSLDQGLQFLIQYYNGEERAKGNILERFSAQQFPDLHSELNLSSLELGDSALYFCASSSKGPGNSPLHFGNGTRLTVT.

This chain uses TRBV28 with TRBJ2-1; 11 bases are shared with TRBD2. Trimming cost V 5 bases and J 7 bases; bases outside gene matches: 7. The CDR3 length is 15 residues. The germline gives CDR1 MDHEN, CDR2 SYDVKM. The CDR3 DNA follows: TGTGCCAGCAGTCCCCCGACTAGCGGGAAGAATGAGCAGTTCTTC. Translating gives CASSPPTSGKNEQFF. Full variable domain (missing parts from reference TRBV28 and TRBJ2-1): DVKVTQSSRYLVKRTGEKVFLECVQDMDHENMFWYRQDPGLGLRLIYFSYDVKMKEKGDIPEGYSVSREKKERFSLILESASTNQTSMYLCASSPPTSGKNEQFFGPGTRLTVL.

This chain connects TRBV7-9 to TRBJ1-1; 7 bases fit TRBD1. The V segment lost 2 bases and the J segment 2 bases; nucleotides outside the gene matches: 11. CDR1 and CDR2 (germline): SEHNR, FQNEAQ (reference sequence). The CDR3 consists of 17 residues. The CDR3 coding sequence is TGTGCCAGCAGCTTAAGGGGACAGAAAGGAGGAAACACTGAAGCTTTCTTT. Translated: CASSLRGQKGGNTEAFF.

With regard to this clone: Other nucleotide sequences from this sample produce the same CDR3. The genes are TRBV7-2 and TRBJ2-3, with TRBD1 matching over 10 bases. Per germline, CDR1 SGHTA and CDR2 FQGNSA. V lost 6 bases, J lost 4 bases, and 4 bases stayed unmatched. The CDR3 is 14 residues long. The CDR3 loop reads CASSLDRGADTQYF. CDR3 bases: TGTGCCAGCAGTTTGGACAGGGGGGCAGATACGCAGTATTTT.

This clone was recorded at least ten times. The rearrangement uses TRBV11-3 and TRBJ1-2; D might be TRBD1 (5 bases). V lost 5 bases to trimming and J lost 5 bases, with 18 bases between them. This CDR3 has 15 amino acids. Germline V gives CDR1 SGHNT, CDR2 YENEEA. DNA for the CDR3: TGTGCCAGCAGCCTTAGGCGGGGGACTATTTATGGCTACACCTTC. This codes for CASSLRRGTIYGYTF.

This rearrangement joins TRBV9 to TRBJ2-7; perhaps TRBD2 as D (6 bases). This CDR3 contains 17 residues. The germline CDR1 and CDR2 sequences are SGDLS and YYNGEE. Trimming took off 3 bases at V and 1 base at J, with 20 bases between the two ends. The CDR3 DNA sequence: TGTGCCAGCAGCGCCGGGCAGACGGGGGTCGGGTCCTACGAGCAGTACTTC. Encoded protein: CASSAGQTGVGSYEQYF.

The CDR3 protein is CASSLSLAGGQQFF. The CDR3 nucleotides read TGTGCCAGCAGCTTGTCATTAGCTGGAGGGCAGCAGTTCTTC. The gene calls are TRBV5-5 and TRBJ2-1; possibly TRBD2 for D (6 bases). The germline V gene has CDR1 SGHKS and CDR2 YYEKEE (reference sequence). V dropped 1 base and J dropped 11 bases, with 16 bases sitting between them. The CDR3 has 14 amino acids.

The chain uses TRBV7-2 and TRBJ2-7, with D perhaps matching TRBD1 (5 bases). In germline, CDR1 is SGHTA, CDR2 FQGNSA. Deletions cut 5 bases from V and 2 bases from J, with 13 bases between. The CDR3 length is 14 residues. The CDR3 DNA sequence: TGTGCCAGCAGCCCTCCGTCAGGGCCCTACGAGCAGTACTTC. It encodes CASSPPSGPYEQYF.

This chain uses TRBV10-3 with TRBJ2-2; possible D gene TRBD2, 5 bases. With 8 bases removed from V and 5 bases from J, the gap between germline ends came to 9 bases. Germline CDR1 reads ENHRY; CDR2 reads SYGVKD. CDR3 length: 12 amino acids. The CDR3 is CAIVRGTGELFF. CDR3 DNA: TGTGCCATCGTCCGCGGGACCGGGGAGCTGTTTTTT.